This note documents a single T cell receptor (beta chain) sequence. The antigen remains unidentified. The CDR3 consists of 14 residues. V lost 5 bases and J lost 8; bases outside the gene matches: 11. Per the germline V gene, CDR1 is MDHEN and CDR2 is SYDVKM. Treatment of patients with chemo-refractory metastatic non-small-cell lung cancer consisted of focal radiation plus CTLA-4 blockade with ipilimumab. The data derive from a study of radiotherapy plus CTLA-4 blockade in lung cancer. Across the whole study: Objective response rate was about 20%; disease control rate, about 31%.

Sequencing used immunoSEQ multiplex PCR; TCRdb keeps in-frame clones, though not all of them. The data contain 100,000 or so clones, 82% of them singletons. The study, taken as a whole, reports: TCR clones originating in tumors grew in number in blood after radiotherapy plus ipilimumab. The authors reported that early blood T cell clone dynamics, with interferon-beta, best predicted response.

This clonotype was obtained from a human donor with non-small cell lung cancer that progressed on radiotherapy plus ipilimumab. Sample: peripheral blood, taken from a patient treated with radiotherapy plus ipilimumab. V and J are TRBV28 and TRBJ1-2, with 7 bases matching TRBD1. DNA of the CDR3: TGTGCCAGCAGTCCACCCCGACAGGGTTGGGGCTACACCTTC. Protein sequence: CASSPPRQGWGYTF.